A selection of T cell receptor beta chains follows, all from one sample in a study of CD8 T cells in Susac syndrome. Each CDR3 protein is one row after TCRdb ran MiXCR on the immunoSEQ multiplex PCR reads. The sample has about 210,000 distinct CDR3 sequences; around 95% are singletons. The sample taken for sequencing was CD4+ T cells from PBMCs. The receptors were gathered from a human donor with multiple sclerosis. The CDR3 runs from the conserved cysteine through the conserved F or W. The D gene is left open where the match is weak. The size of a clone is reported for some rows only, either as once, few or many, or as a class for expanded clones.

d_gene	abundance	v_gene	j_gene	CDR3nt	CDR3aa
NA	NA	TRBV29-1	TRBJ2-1	TGCAGCGTTGAAGTGGGGGGATTGGCCTACAATGAGCAGTTCTTC	CSVEVGGLAYNEQFF
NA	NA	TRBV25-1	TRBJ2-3	TGTGCCAGCAGTGCGGGGACCGTAGATACGCAGTATTTT	CASSAGTVDTQYF
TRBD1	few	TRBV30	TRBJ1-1	TGTGCCTGGAGGCGACAGGGGGCCACTGAAGCTTTCTTT	CAWRRQGATEAFF
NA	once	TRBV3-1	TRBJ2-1	TGTGCCAGCAGCTACTACCCCAGCAATGAGCAGTTCTTC	CASSYYPSNEQFF
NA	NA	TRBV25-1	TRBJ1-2	TGTGCCAGCAGTGAATCCCCGGGACGGAGAGACTATGGCTACACCTTC	CASSESPGRRDYGYTF
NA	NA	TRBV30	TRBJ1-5	TGTGCCTGGAGTGTAGGCGGGGGTCAGCCCCAGCATTTT	CAWSVGGGQPQHF
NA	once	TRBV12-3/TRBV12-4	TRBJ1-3	TGTGCCAGCAGTCCCATAACCCCCTCAGGGCCTCTTGGAAACACCATATATTTT	CASSPITPSGPLGNTIYF
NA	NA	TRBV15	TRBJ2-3	TGTGCCACCAGCAGAGATCAGGATACGCAGTATTTT	CATSRDQDTQYF
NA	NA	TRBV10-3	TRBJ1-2	TGTGCCATCAGCCCGGTTAGGACCGGAGACTATGGCTACACCTTC	CAISPVRTGDYGYTF
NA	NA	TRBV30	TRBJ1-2	TGTGCCTGGAGTGTACTTGGTGGGCGTGGGGGCGGAGGGAACTATGGCTACACCTTC	CAWSVLGGRGGGGNYGYTF
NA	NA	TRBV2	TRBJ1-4	TGTGCCAGCAGTGAAGGGGCGGCTAATGAAAAACTGTTTTTT	CASSEGAANEKLFF
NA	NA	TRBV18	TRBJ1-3	TGTGCCAGCTCACCAGGTTTAGGCACGGACTCTGGAAACACCATATATTTT	CASSPGLGTDSGNTIYF
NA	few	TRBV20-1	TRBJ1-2	TGCAGTGCTACGGGAAACTATGGCTACACCTTC	CSATGNYGYTF
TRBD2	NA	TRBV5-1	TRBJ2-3	TGCGCCAGCAGCCCGGGACCGAAAGGAGCGGGAGGCACAGATACGCAGTATTTT	CASSPGPKGAGGTDTQYF
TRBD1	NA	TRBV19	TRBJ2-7	TGTGCCAGCCGAGAGACAGGGAATCGGTACGAGCAGTACTTC	CASRETGNRYEQYF
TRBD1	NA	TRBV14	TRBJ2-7	TGTGCCAGCAGCCACCGCGGGACAGGGGTAGGCTCCTCGTACGAGCAGTACTTC	CASSHRGTGVGSSYEQYF
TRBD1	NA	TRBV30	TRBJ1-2	TGTGCCTGGAGTGCCCGGACAGGCCCGAACTATGGCTACACCTTC	CAWSARTGPNYGYTF
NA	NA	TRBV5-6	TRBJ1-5	TGTGCCAGCAGCTTGAGAGGGTTACAGCAGCCCCAGCATTTT	CASSLRGLQQPQHF
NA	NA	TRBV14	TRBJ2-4	TGTGCCAGCAGCCAAGACCGAGAGTGGGGGGCCAAAAACATTCAGTACTTC	CASSQDREWGAKNIQYF
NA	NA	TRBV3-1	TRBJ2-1	TGTGCCAGCAGCGAAGACAGGGACTTGAGGTTC	CASSEDRDLRF
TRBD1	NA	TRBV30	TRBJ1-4	TGTGCCTGGAGTTTGACAGGGGGGAATGAAAAACTGTTTTTT	CAWSLTGGNEKLFF
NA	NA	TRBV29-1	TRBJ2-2	TGCAGCGTAGACCACCGGACCACCGGGGAGCTGTTTTTT	CSVDHRTTGELFF
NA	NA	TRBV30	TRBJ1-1	TGTGCCTGGAGGGACACAACGAACACTGAAGCTTTCTTT	CAWRDTTNTEAFF
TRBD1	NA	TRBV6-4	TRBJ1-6	TGTGCCAGCAGGCGACAGGGGTCAGATAATTCACCCCTCCACTTT	CASRRQGSDNSPLHF
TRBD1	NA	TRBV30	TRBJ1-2	TGTGCCTGGAGTGTAGACAGGGGCTATGGCTACACCTTC	CAWSVDRGYGYTF
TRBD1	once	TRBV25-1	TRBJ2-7	TGTGCCAGCATGCAGACAGGGCAAGACAACGAGCAGTACTTC	CASMQTGQDNEQYF
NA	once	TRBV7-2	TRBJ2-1	TGTGCCAGCAGACGGCACAGCCCTGGGAACAATGAGCAGTTCTTC	CASRRHSPGNNEQFF
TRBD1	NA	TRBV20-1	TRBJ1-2	TGCAGTGCTAGAGGAGAGACAGGGGCCTCTTTCCTACATGGCTACACCTTC	CSARGETGASFLHGYTF
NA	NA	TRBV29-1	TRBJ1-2	TGCAGCGTTGAAGATGCGCTAGATGGCTACACCTTC	CSVEDALDGYTF
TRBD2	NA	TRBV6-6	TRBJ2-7	TGTGCCAGCAGTTCCACGGGGGGGGTCGAATACGAGCAGTACTTC	CASSSTGGVEYEQYF
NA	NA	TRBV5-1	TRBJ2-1	TGCGCCAGCAGCTTCGGCAGGGTTAGCGCTGAGCAGTTCTTC	CASSFGRVSAEQFF
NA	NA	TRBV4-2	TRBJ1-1	TGTGCCAGCAGCCAAGAGGCCGGGGGGACTGAAGCTTTCTTT	CASSQEAGGTEAFF
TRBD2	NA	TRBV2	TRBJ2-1	TGTGCCAGCAGTGACCCGGGACTAGTGGAGCAGTTCTTC	CASSDPGLVEQFF
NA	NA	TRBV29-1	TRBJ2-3	TGCAGCGTTGTTAGTTCCGGCACAGATACGCAGTATTTT	CSVVSSGTDTQYF
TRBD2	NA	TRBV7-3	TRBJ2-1	TGTGCCAGCAGCTCGAATCTAGCGGGGGATGAGCAGTTCTTC	CASSSNLAGDEQFF
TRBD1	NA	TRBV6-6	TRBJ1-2	TGTGCCAGCAGTTCTCGAGGGGGGACAGGGATGGGTGGCTACACCTTC	CASSSRGGTGMGGYTF
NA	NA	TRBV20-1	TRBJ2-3	TGCAGTGCCACAGATACGCAGTATTTT	CSATDTQYF
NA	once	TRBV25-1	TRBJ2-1	TGTGCCAGCAGTGAATATCGGACTTCGGAGGCCTACAATGAGCAGTTCTTC	CASSEYRTSEAYNEQFF
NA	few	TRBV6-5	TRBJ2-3	TGTGCCAGCAGTTACACGCGGGATACGCAGTATTTT	CASSYTRDTQYF
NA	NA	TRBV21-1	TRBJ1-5	TGTGCCAGCGGAGACAGGGGCAATCAGCCCCAGCATTTT	CASGDRGNQPQHF
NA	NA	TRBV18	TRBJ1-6	TGTGCCAGCTCACCCTCTAGGGCTGGGGATTCACCCCTCCACTTT	CASSPSRAGDSPLHF
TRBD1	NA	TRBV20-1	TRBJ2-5	TGCAGTGCTAGAGCCCCCACGGGACAGGCAAAAGAGACCCAGTACTTC	CSARAPTGQAKETQYF
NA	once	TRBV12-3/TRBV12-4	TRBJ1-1	TGTGCCAGCAGCAGGGCAGTAGGGACTGAAGCTTTCTTT	CASSRAVGTEAFF
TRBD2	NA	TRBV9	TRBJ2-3	TGTGCCAGCAGCGCACTAGCGGGGGGCACAGATACGCAGTATTTT	CASSALAGGTDTQYF
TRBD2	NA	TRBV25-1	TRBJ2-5	TGTGCCAGCAGCCATATAGCGGGGGGCCAAGAGACCCAGTACTTC	CASSHIAGGQETQYF
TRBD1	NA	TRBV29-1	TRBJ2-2	TGCAGCGCACAACAGGGGGCGGACACCGGGGAGCTGTTTTTT	CSAQQGADTGELFF
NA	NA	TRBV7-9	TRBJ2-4	TGTGCCAGCAGCCCCACCCCCGGTAGACTAGGGTTGGCCAAAAACATTCAGTACTTC	CASSPTPGRLGLAKNIQYF
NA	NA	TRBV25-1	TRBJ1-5	TGTGCCAGCAGTCCCTCCCGGGGGTGGGATCAGCCCCAGCATTTT	CASSPSRGWDQPQHF
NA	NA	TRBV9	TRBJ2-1	TGTGCCAGCAGCCTCTCAGGCGGGGTGAGGAATGAGCAGTTCTTC	CASSLSGGVRNEQFF
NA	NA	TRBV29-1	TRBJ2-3	TGCAGTGGGGGGCCCGCGGATACGCAGTATTTT	CSGGPADTQYF
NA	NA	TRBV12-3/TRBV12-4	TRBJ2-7	TGTGCCAGCAAATCTGATGTCGACGAGCAGTACTTC	CASKSDVDEQYF
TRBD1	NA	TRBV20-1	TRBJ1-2	TGCAGTGCTAGGTTTTCAGGGGGCGACTATGGCTACACCTTC	CSARFSGGDYGYTF
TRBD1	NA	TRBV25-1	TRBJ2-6	TGTGCCAGGGGACAGGGATCAGGGGCCAACGTCCTGACTTTC	CARGQGSGANVLTF